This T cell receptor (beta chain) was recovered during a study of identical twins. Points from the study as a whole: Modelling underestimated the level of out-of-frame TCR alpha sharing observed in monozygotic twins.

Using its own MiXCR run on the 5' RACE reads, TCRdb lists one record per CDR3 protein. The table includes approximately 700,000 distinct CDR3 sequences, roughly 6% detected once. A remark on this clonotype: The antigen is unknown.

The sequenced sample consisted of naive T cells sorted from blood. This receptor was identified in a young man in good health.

The chain's CDR3 is CATSLTGEGTGELFF. In DNA form, the CDR3 reads TGTGCCACCAGTTTGACAGGGGAAGGTACCGGGGAGCTGTTTTTT. The chain has TRBV24-1 and TRBJ2-2, with 8 bases lining up with TRBD1. The CDR3 loop spans 15 amino acids. Germline V gene data show CDR1 as KGHDR and CDR2 as SFDVKD. J was trimmed by 5 bases and V by 6 bases; bases with no gene match: 7.